The clone carrying this T cell receptor (beta chain) showed up just once. The antigen remains unidentified. Treatment specified: oral pan-JAK inhibitor, 5-10 mg twice daily. The data stem from a study of CD8+ T cells in alopecia areata. At the level of the study: Twice daily, treated patients received 5 to 10 mg of oral tofacitinib.

Extraction and reverse transcription of RNA yielded cDNA as the sequencing template. The protocol was immunoSEQ multiplex PCR, while the TCRdb copy is restricted to in-frame clones and leaves out a portion. The table has fewer than 250,000 clones, around 60% seen once. Findings and caveats of the study: Patients displayed less clarity in TCR sharing than mice, a finding possibly related to HLA. Expanded CD8+ clones among the top 100, and scalp clonality, were significantly decreased by tofacitinib.

V was pared by 6 bases and J by 4 bases, with 8 bases of the junction left unmatched. Per germline, CDR1 SQVTM and CDR2 ANQGSEA. The CDR3 has 13 residues. V gene TRBV29-1 combines with J gene TRBJ2-5; TRBD1 aligns across 7 bases. The sample here was CD4+ T cells sorted from blood, taken around week 49, from a patient treated with tofacitinib. The clonotype comes from a human donor with alopecia areata. For the CDR3, the DNA is TGCAGCGTCGACAGGGTTGCCGGAGAGACCCAGTACTTC. This translates into CSVDRVAGETQYF.